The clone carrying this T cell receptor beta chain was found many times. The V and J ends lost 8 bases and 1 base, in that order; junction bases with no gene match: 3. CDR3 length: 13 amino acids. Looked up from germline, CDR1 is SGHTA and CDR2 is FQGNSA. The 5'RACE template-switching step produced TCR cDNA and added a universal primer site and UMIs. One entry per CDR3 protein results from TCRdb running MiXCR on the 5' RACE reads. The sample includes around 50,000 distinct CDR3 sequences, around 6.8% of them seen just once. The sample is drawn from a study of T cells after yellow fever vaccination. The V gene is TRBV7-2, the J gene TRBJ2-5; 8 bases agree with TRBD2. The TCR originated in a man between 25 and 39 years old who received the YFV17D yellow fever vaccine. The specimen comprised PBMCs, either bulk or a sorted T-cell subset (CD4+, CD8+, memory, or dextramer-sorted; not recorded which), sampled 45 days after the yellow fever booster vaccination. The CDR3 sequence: CASSGRAQETQYF. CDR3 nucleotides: TGTGCCAGCTCCGGGAGGGCCCAAGAGACCCAGTACTTC.